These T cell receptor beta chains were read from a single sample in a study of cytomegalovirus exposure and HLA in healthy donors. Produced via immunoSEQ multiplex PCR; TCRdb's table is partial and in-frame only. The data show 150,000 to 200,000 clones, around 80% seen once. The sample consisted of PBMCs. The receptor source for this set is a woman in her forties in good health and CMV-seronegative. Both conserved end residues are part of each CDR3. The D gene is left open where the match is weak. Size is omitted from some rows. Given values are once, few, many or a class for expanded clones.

TGCAGCGTTGAAGGCGGGACTAGCGGGAGTTCCAATGAGCAGTTCTTC	CSVEGGTSGSSNEQFF	TRBV29-1	TRBD2	TRBJ2-1	-
TGTGCCAGCAGCTTGTCTAGCGGGAGGGCCGTCGGGGAGCTGTTTTTT	CASSLSSGRAVGELFF	TRBV7-9	TRBD2	TRBJ2-2	few
TGTGCCAGCAGCTTAGTCGGGAGGGGCTACAATGAGCAGTTCTTC	CASSLVGRGYNEQFF	TRBV11-1	TRBD2	TRBJ2-1	once
TGTGCCAGCAGCCAAGCCCGGACAGGGGGTCATGGCTACACCTTC	CASSQARTGGHGYTF	TRBV14	TRBD1	TRBJ1-2	-
TGCGCCAGCAGGGAGAGGGGGAGCCCTGAAGCTTTCTTT	CASRERGSPEAFF	TRBV10-1	-	TRBJ1-1	-
TGTGCCAGCAGGACCGATTCCGGGTCCCCGAACACTGAAGCTTTCTTT	CASRTDSGSPNTEAFF	TRBV2	-	TRBJ1-1	few
TGCAGCGTAGCCGGTCTCCAGGACGAGCAGTACTTC	CSVAGLQDEQYF	TRBV29-1	-	TRBJ2-7	-
TGTGCCAGCAGCCAGGAGGGGTCCGCTAGCGGGAGATTTCGGGGGACCCAGTACTTC	CASSQEGSASGRFRGTQYF	TRBV11-3	TRBD2	TRBJ2-5	-
TGTGCCAGCAGCCCGGGAGTTAGAAACACTGAAGCTTTCTTT	CASSPGVRNTEAFF	TRBV11-3	-	TRBJ1-1	-
TGTGCCAGTAGCCAAAGGAGGGGCTATGGCTACACCTTC	CASSQRRGYGYTF	TRBV19	-	TRBJ1-2	few
TGCAGCGTTGAGGGAAAGGGACTAGCGGCAGCCTACGAGCAGTACTTC	CSVEGKGLAAAYEQYF	TRBV29-1	TRBD2	TRBJ2-7	-
TGTGCCACCAGCAGAACAGGGTCGTACGAGCAGTACTTC	CATSRTGSYEQYF	TRBV15	-	TRBJ2-7	-
TGTGCCAGCAGCAAACACGGTGTTGGCGGGAGGGGGGGTTACAATGAGCAGTTCTTC	CASSKHGVGGRGGYNEQFF	TRBV7-8	TRBD2	TRBJ2-1	-
TGTGCCAGCAGTTTTTCGCAGGGCCTTAATCAGCCCCAGCATTTT	CASSFSQGLNQPQHF	TRBV27	-	TRBJ1-5	-
TGTGCCAGCAGTGAGCGGGGTGAGCAGTTCTTC	CASSERGEQFF	TRBV25-1	-	TRBJ2-1	-
TGCAGCGTCGCACAGGGGGATCGACAGCCCCAGCATTTT	CSVAQGDRQPQHF	TRBV29-1	TRBD1	TRBJ1-5	-
TGTGCCAGCAGCTTAGGAAGCAGGGGGCAGGGCTATGGCTACACCTTC	CASSLGSRGQGYGYTF	TRBV7-8	TRBD1	TRBJ1-2	-
TGTGCCAGCAAGAGGGGGCATGACACTGAAGCTTTCTTT	CASKRGHDTEAFF	TRBV6-5	TRBD1	TRBJ1-1	-
TGCGCCAGCAGCGATAGGAGCAGGGACTCTGGAAACACCATATATTTT	CASSDRSRDSGNTIYF	TRBV5-1	-	TRBJ1-3	-
TGTGCCAGCAGCCGACAAGGGGTAACTAATGAAAAACTGTTTTTT	CASSRQGVTNEKLFF	TRBV6-5	-	TRBJ1-4	-
TGTGCTAGTGGTCTGCCCCTAGCGGGAGTCACCGGGGAGCTGTTTTTT	CASGLPLAGVTGELFF	TRBV12-5	TRBD2	TRBJ2-2	-
TGTGCCAGCAGCTTAAGACTAGCGGGAGAACCCTACAATGAGCAGTTCTTC	CASSLRLAGEPYNEQFF	TRBV5-6	TRBD2	TRBJ2-1	-
TGTGCCAGCAGCACTTTCGCCGGGACTAGCTCCTACAATGAGCAGTTCTTC	CASSTFAGTSSYNEQFF	TRBV7-9	TRBD2	TRBJ2-1	-
TGTGCCAGCAGCAGCGGAACCCCTAACTATGGCTACACCTTC	CASSSGTPNYGYTF	TRBV2	-	TRBJ1-2	-
TGTGCCAGCAGCGCCGGGACAGGGGGTTTGTACAATGAGCAGTTCTTC	CASSAGTGGLYNEQFF	TRBV5-6	TRBD1	TRBJ2-1	-
TGTGCCAGCAGTGTCCGACAGGTATGGAACTCTAACTATGGCTACACCTTC	CASSVRQVWNSNYGYTF	TRBV6-1	-	TRBJ1-2	-
TGCGCCAGCAGCCCCGGACAGGCCGCGGGCTATGGCTACACCTTC	CASSPGQAAGYGYTF	TRBV5-1	TRBD1	TRBJ1-2	-
TGTGCCTGGAGGGGAGGAGTGAACACCGGGGAGCTGTTTTTT	CAWRGGVNTGELFF	TRBV30	-	TRBJ2-2	few
TGTGCCAGCAGCTTGGAGACAGGGCGACTGTTTTTT	CASSLETGRLFF	TRBV5-4	TRBD1	TRBJ2-2	-
TGTGCTAGCAGCCGGGGGGGCGGGCGGACAGATACGCAGTATTTT	CASSRGGGRTDTQYF	TRBV7-7	TRBD2	TRBJ2-3	-
TGTGCCAGCAGCTTAGCGGAGGGTCCGGGCTATGGCTACACCTTC	CASSLAEGPGYGYTF	TRBV7-9	-	TRBJ1-2	-
TGTGCCAGCAGCTTGGGGCAGTTTGGTCTCACCTTC	CASSLGQFGLTF	TRBV5-5	-	TRBJ1-2	-
TGTGCCAGCAGCTTAGTGCAGGGGGCCGCCTACGAGCAGTACTTC	CASSLVQGAAYEQYF	TRBV7-2	TRBD1	TRBJ2-7	-
TGTGCCAGCAGGGGATTCCTGGGGAGCGGCTACGAGCAGTACTTC	CASRGFLGSGYEQYF	TRBV7-2	-	TRBJ2-7	-
TGTGCCAGTAGTATAGTATATGATCGGTATAGCAATCAGCCCCAGCATTTT	CASSIVYDRYSNQPQHF	TRBV19	-	TRBJ1-5	once
TGTGCCAGTAAGGGAGGGGCTGTCGGCGATACTGAAGCTTTCTTT	CASKGGAVGDTEAFF	TRBV19	-	TRBJ1-1	few
TGTGCCAGCAGCGTAGGACTGGGTAGCCCCTATGGCTACACCTTC	CASSVGLGSPYGYTF	TRBV9	-	TRBJ1-2	-
TGTGCCTGGAGTGTACAGACCCCCGGCGAGCAGTACTTC	CAWSVQTPGEQYF	TRBV30	-	TRBJ2-7	-
TGTGCCAGCAGCGACTCTAGCGGGCCAGGAGGCATTCAGTACTTC	CASSDSSGPGGIQYF	TRBV9	TRBD2	TRBJ2-4	-
TGTGCCAGTAGTATTGACAGGTTACAAGAGACCCAGTACTTC	CASSIDRLQETQYF	TRBV19	-	TRBJ2-5	-
TGTGCCTGGAGTGGGGACAGCTACGAGCAGTACTTC	CAWSGDSYEQYF	TRBV30	TRBD1	TRBJ2-7	-
TGTGCCAGCAGTAAGGCTCCTCACTCAGGTTACGAGCAGTACTTC	CASSKAPHSGYEQYF	TRBV6-5	-	TRBJ2-7	-
TGTGCCAGCAGTTACAGGGAGTATGAGACCCAGTACTTC	CASSYREYETQYF	TRBV6-6	-	TRBJ2-5	-
TGTGCCAGCAGGGGCGCGGGGGATCAGCCCCAGCATTTT	CASRGAGDQPQHF	TRBV6-1	-	TRBJ1-5	-
TGTGCCAGCAGTGAAATCCTATCCGCCCAGCCCCAGCATTTT	CASSEILSAQPQHF	TRBV2	-	TRBJ1-5	few
TGTGCCAGCAGCAGCGGGGTCAACACTGAAGCTTTCTTT	CASSSGVNTEAFF	TRBV7-3	-	TRBJ1-1	-
TGTGCCAGCAGCGTCGGCAGGGAGGACTATGGCTACACCTTC	CASSVGREDYGYTF	TRBV5-6	-	TRBJ1-2	-
TGTGCCAGCAGCTTAGTACTAGCGGGAGAAGGAAATGAGCAGTTCTTC	CASSLVLAGEGNEQFF	TRBV7-9	TRBD2	TRBJ2-1	-
TGTGCCAGCAGCACACCCGGGACAGGGGTGCACGAGCAGTACTTC	CASSTPGTGVHEQYF	TRBV6-6	TRBD1	TRBJ2-7	-
TGTGCCAGCAGCTTCAGGACAGGGGGCCCCGGGGAGCTGTTTTTT	CASSFRTGGPGELFF	TRBV7-6	TRBD1	TRBJ2-2	-
TGCAGCGTTGAAGGTCACGGGGAGGGCTACACCTTC	CSVEGHGEGYTF	TRBV29-1	-	TRBJ1-2	-
TGCAGCGTTAATTCTCGCGGGGCGGACACAGATACGCAGTATTTT	CSVNSRGADTDTQYF	TRBV29-1	-	TRBJ2-3	-
TGCGCCAGCAGTTCCAGACAGGGAAAGACCGGGGAGCTGTTTTTT	CASSSRQGKTGELFF	TRBV4-1	TRBD1	TRBJ2-2	-
TGTGCCTGGAGTGTTTTAGGAACGGGGGATGAAAAACTGTTTTTT	CAWSVLGTGDEKLFF	TRBV30	-	TRBJ1-4	-
TGCAGCGTCGGTCCCGGGACAGGGAACACCGGGGAGCTGTTTTTT	CSVGPGTGNTGELFF	TRBV29-1	TRBD1	TRBJ2-2	-
TGTGCCTGGAGCGACAGGGTCGGGGCTAATGAAAAACTGTTTTTT	CAWSDRVGANEKLFF	TRBV30	TRBD1	TRBJ1-4	-
TGTGCCAGCAGTACCGACTCAGGGATGAGCGCTCTAGCGGGACCCTACAATGAGCAGTTCTTC	CASSTDSGMSALAGPYNEQFF	TRBV27	TRBD2	TRBJ2-1	-
TGTGCCAGCAGCAGGCGACTAGCGGGAGTGCGGGAGCAGTACTTC	CASSRRLAGVREQYF	TRBV5-4	TRBD2	TRBJ2-7	-
TGTGCCAGCAGCCAGAGCGGACAGGCTAATGAGCAGTTCTTC	CASSQSGQANEQFF	TRBV4-2	TRBD1	TRBJ2-1	-
TGTGCCAGCAGTTATACCCCAGGGTTTAATGGCTACGAGCAGTACTTC	CASSYTPGFNGYEQYF	TRBV6-5	-	TRBJ2-7	-